These 19 T cell receptor beta chains share one sample of origin, sequenced in a study of cytomegalovirus exposure and HLA in healthy donors. The PCR made use of 60 Vbeta and 13 Jbeta primers. The assay was immunoSEQ multiplex PCR, and TCRdb's table has in-frame clones only and misses some. The repertoire consists of some 200,000 clones, with 82% occurring once and the leading ten covering about 0.092%. Sequenced material: PBMCs. Source of these receptors: a boy between 2 and 10 years old in good health and CMV-seronegative.

The V call is TRBV10-3, the J call TRBJ2-1; 9 bases match TRBD1. CDR3 length: 16 amino acids. J lost 5 bases, V lost 4 bases, and 9 bases had no gene match. The germline V gene has CDR1 ENHRY and CDR2 SYGVKD. CDR3 loop: CAISGAGQGRNNEQFF. The CDR3 DNA reads TGTGCCATCAGTGGGGCCGGACAGGGGCGTAACAATGAGCAGTTCTTC.

This rearrangement joins TRBV5-6 to TRBJ2-7; D may be TRBD1 (5 bases). V was trimmed by 1 base and J by 4 bases, leaving 15 bases between them. Germline V lookup: CDR1 SGHDT, CDR2 YYEEEE. CDR3 length: 15 amino acids. Here the CDR3 DNA reads TGTGCCAGCAGCTTGACACAGGAGAAGACTTACGAGCAGTACTTC. The encoded protein is CASSLTQEKTYEQYF.

This chain links TRBV9 with TRBJ1-2; D remains ambiguous. Germline assignment: CDR1 SGDLS and CDR2 YYNGEE. The CDR3 runs to 12 residues. V lost 0 bases and J 8 bases, leaving 8 bases between the germline ends. CDR3 nucleotides: TGTGCCAGCAGCGTAGACGGAGGGGGCTACACCTTC. This translates into CASSVDGGGYTF.

The count of this clone is one. This chain links TRBV19 with TRBJ1-2; 7 positions agree with TRBD1. The germline V gene encodes CDR1 LNHDA and CDR2 SQIVND (reference sequence). The CDR3 sequence is 13 residues long. The junction had 9 bases not matched to a gene; V was cut back by 6 bases and J by 8 bases. This CDR3 is CASRVGGGEGYTF. CDR3 DNA: TGTGCCAGTAGGGTAGGAGGGGGCGAAGGCTACACCTTC.

The rearrangement uses TRBV19 and TRBJ2-6, with no clear D. Trimming took off 7 bases at V and 1 base at J, with 5 bases between the two ends. The CDR3 totals 13 residues. Germline loops: CDR1 LNHDA, CDR2 SQIVND (reference sequence). For the CDR3, the DNA is TGTGCCAGTACCCATTCTGGGGCCAACGTCCTGACTTTC. Residues: CASTHSGANVLTF.

This clone was picked up one time. The V gene is TRBV7-6, the J gene TRBJ1-4; 7 bases fit TRBD1. Losses at the gene ends were 4 bases for V and 5 bases for J; bases not matched to a gene: 13. Germline V gene lookup returns CDR1 SGHVS and CDR2 FNYEAQ. The CDR3 contains 17 residues. DNA of the CDR3: TGTGCCAGCAGCTCGATACCGCCGACAGGGAAAAATGAAAAACTGTTTTTT. The encoded protein is CASSSIPPTGKNEKLFF.

V and J are TRBV10-3 and TRBJ2-3; D may be TRBD2 (5 bases). V was trimmed by 6 bases and J by 4 bases, leaving 11 bases between them. The CDR3 has 13 residues. Germline CDR1 ENHRY, CDR2 SYGVKD. For the CDR3, the DNA is TGTGCCATCAGACGTCTAGCATCAGATACGCAGTATTTT. This gives the protein CAIRRLASDTQYF.

This clone was seen only once. The junction departs from the called germline gene at one end, perhaps through a read error. Other nucleotide sequences in the sample specify the same CDR3. This chain connects TRBV27 to TRBJ2-6; D might be TRBD1 or TRBD2, each matching 7 bases. Germline V CDR1 and CDR2: MNHEY, SMNVEV (reference sequence). The CDR3 contains 15 residues. CDR3 in amino acids: CASRGGVSGANVLTF. CDR3 coding DNA: TGCGCCAGCAGGGGGGGGGTCTCTGGGGCCAACGTCCTGACTTTC.

The chain combines TRBV11-2 with TRBJ2-5, with TRBD1 matching over 7 bases. This CDR3 spans 15 amino acids. The V gene end was trimmed by 4 bases and the J gene end by 4 bases; junction bases not matched to a gene: 9. From germline, CDR1 is SGHAT and CDR2 FQNNGV. In DNA, the CDR3 is TGTGCCAGCAGCTCGCCCGGGGACAGAAGAGAGACCCAGTACTTC. This translates into CASSSPGDRRETQYF. Full variable domain (rest looked up from reference TRBV11-2 and TRBJ2-5): EAGVAQSPRYKIIEKRQSVAFWCNPISGHATLYWYQQILGQGPKLLIQFQNNGVVDDSQLPKDRFSAERLKGVDSTLKIQPAKLEDSAVYLCASSSPGDRRETQYFGPGTRLLVL.

V gene TRBV19 combines with J gene TRBJ1-5; TRBD1 matches 7 bases. CDR3 length: 16 residues. Germline CDR1 reads LNHDA; CDR2 reads SQIVND (reference sequence). The V gene end was trimmed by 2 bases and the J gene end by 1 base; junction bases not matched to a gene: 5. The CDR3 DNA is TGTGCCAGTAGTATAAGGGGGCGATTGAGCAATCAGCCCCAGCATTTT. Protein sequence: CASSIRGRLSNQPQHF.

This clone was detected a few times. This chain uses TRBV4-2 with TRBJ2-3; no clear D gene. Trimming shortened V by 4 bases and J by 14 bases, and 22 bases separated the two germline ends. The CDR3 sequence is 14 residues long. In germline, CDR1 is LGHNA, CDR2 YNFKEQ. CDR3 in DNA: TGTGCCAGCAGCCGTAGCACCCCCGACCCCCCAGCGTATTTT. Translated: CASSRSTPDPPAYF.

This rearrangement joins TRBV29-1 to TRBJ2-5; TRBD1 is a possible D gene (6 bases). There are 15 residues in the CDR3. The V end lost 4 bases, the J end lost 3 bases, and 18 bases lay between the germline ends. Germline values: CDR1 SQVTM, CDR2 ANQGSEA. CDR3 sequence: CSVAQGNNLKETQYF. CDR3 sequence (DNA): TGCAGCGTTGCCCAGGGGAATAACTTAAAAGAGACCCAGTACTTC.

This clone occurred a few times. The chain uses TRBV4-2 and TRBJ1-1, with TRBD1 matching 9 bases. Unmatched junction bases numbered 10, after V lost 3 bases and J lost 5 bases. This CDR3 comprises 16 residues. Per the germline V gene, CDR1 is LGHNA and CDR2 is YNFKEQ. The CDR3, as DNA: TGTGCCAGCAGCCACCTTCGGACAGGGGAGAAAACTGAAGCTTTCTTT. Its translation is CASSHLRTGEKTEAFF.

The gene calls are TRBV5-1 and TRBJ2-3; maybe TRBD2 (7 bases). CDR1 and CDR2 from the germline V gene are SGHRS and YFSETQ. Trimming stripped 1 base from V and 5 bases from J, with 11 bases between. This CDR3 contains 14 residues. The CDR3 is CASSLRGGVDTQYF. CDR3 nucleotide sequence: TGCGCCAGCAGCTTGAGGGGGGGCGTAGATACGCAGTATTTT.

This clone showed up just a few times. The gene calls are TRBV10-3 and TRBJ2-5, with D possibly matching TRBD2 (5 bases). Germline CDR1 ENHRY, CDR2 SYGVKD. The CDR3 has 14 residues. The V gene lost 10 bases and the J gene lost 4 bases, with 19 bases spanning the gap. The chain's CDR3 is CATDPRQRLETQYF. CDR3 in DNA: TGTGCCACCGACCCGAGGCAGCGGTTAGAGACCCAGTACTTC.

The chain recombines TRBV7-9 with TRBJ1-6; perhaps TRBD1 as D (6 bases). This CDR3 spans 14 amino acids. Germline V lookup: CDR1 SEHNR, CDR2 FQNEAQ (reference sequence). The V end lost 5 bases, the J end lost 6 bases, and 11 bases lay between the germline ends. CDR3 loop: CASSQQGGNSPLHF. The DNA for the CDR3 is TGTGCCAGCAGCCAACAGGGTGGTAATTCACCCCTCCACTTT.

The rearrangement uses TRBV9 and TRBJ2-5; TRBD2 agrees at 8 bases. This CDR3 has 16 residues. Per germline, CDR1 SGDLS and CDR2 YYNGEE. V shed 2 bases, J shed 1 base, and the junction held 7 bases outside the gene matches. The chain's CDR3 is CASSVSGGPPQETQYF. CDR3 DNA: TGTGCCAGCAGCGTCAGCGGGGGACCCCCCCAAGAGACCCAGTACTTC.

V is TRBV6-5 and J is TRBJ2-7; D perhaps matches TRBD1 (5 bases). Germline V CDR1 and CDR2: MNHEY, SVGAGI. CDR3 length: 13 residues. Trimming shortened V by 2 bases and J by 3 bases, and 8 bases separated the two germline ends. CDR3 DNA: TGTGCCAGCAGTTACCGGCAGGGCTACGAGCAGTACTTC. It is translated as CASSYRQGYEQYF.

The rearrangement joins TRBV27 to TRBJ1-4; TRBD1 is a possible D gene (6 bases). CDR1 is MNHEY and CDR2 is SMNVEV in the germline V gene (reference sequence). The ends were cut back, 5 bases at V and 0 bases at J, with 25 bases in the middle. This CDR3 has 20 residues. The CDR3 region has the DNA TGTGCCAGCAGTGGGGTTCAGGGGCCCCCTACCTTTGCAACTAATGAAAAACTGTTTTTT. Translating gives CASSGVQGPPTFATNEKLFF.